This is a list of T cell receptor beta chains from one sample in a study of human T cells and chemical hapten exposure. TCRdb ran MiXCR on the RACE reads and lists one entry per CDR3 protein. The sample holds about 77,000 distinct CDR3 sequences, approximately 8.6% seen once. Sequencing was performed on whole blood. These receptor sequences come from a female donor in good health. Some clones in this sample may be carry-over from other donors' samples. CDR3s include the opening cysteine and the closing phenylalanine or tryptophan. The order of the fields is V gene, J gene, D gene, clone size, CDR3 protein, CDR3 DNA. The D gene is left open where the match is weak. Part of the rows lack a size; the others show once, few, many or a class for expanded clones.

TRBV29-1,TRBJ1-1,-,many,CSVVLTGRTEAFF,TGCAGCGTTGTCTTGACAGGACGGACTGAAGCTTTCTTT
TRBV18,TRBJ2-3,-,many,CASSPKLPSDTQYF,TGTGCCAGCTCACCAAAGTTACCCTCAGATACGCAGTATTTT
TRBV7-2,TRBJ1-3,-,many,CASSLEFLRPGGLDRNTIYF,TGTGCCAGCAGCTTAGAATTCTTACGGCCCGGGGGGCTAGACCGAAACACCATATATTTT
TRBV12-3/TRBV12-4,TRBJ1-5,-,many,CASSPKIWSSNQPQHF,TGTGCCAGCAGTCCCAAAATTTGGTCTAGCAATCAGCCCCAGCATTTT
TRBV29-1,TRBJ1-1,-,-,CSAGAQKNTEAFF,TGCAGCGCGGGGGCCCAGAAGAACACTGAAGCTTTCTTT
TRBV2,TRBJ2-2,-,few,CASRYTGELFF,TGTGCCAGCAGATACACCGGGGAGCTGTTTTTT
TRBV5-1,TRBJ1-1,-,many,CASSPGLTGGTEAFF,TGCGCCAGCAGTCCGGGCCTAACGGGGGGCACTGAAGCTTTCTTT
TRBV7-9,TRBJ2-3,-,many,CASRRLSTQYF,TGTGCCAGCAGACGACTCAGTACGCAGTATTTT
TRBV7-3,TRBJ1-5,TRBD1,-,CASSSAGGGFQPQHF,TGTGCCAGCAGCTCGGCAGGGGGCGGTTTTCAGCCCCAGCATTTT
TRBV5-1,TRBJ2-7,TRBD1,-,CASSLVLSGGYEQNF,TGCGCCAGCAGCTTGGTGTTATCAGGGGGCTACGAGCAGAACTTC
TRBV2,TRBJ2-3,TRBD1,-,CASHTGTGGTDTQYF,TGTGCCAGCCATACCGGGACAGGGGGCACAGATACGCAGTATTTT
TRBV7-8,TRBJ1-3,-,-,CASSLAFTSGNTIYF,TGTGCCAGCAGCTTAGCTTTCACCTCTGGAAACACCATATATTTT
TRBV21-1,TRBJ2-1,-,-,CASSNGGLELRGSYNEQFF,TGTGCCAGCAGCAATGGAGGACTAGAGTTAAGGGGTTCCTACAATGAGCAGTTCTTC
TRBV5-5,TRBJ1-1,-,many,CASSTRGMGGNTEAFF,TGTGCCAGCAGCACGAGGGGGATGGGGGGGAACACTGAAGCTTTCTTT
TRBV5-1,TRBJ1-2,-,many,CASSLDGHGYTF,TGCGCCAGCAGCTTGGATGGCCATGGCTACACCTTC
TRBV10-3,TRBJ2-1,-,few,CAISESGAPRYNEQFF,TGTGCCATCAGTGAGTCGGGGGCTCCGAGGTACAATGAGCAGTTCTTC
TRBV2,TRBJ2-5,-,many,CASRDRQETQYF,TGTGCCAGCCGGGACCGCCAAGAGACCCAGTACTTC
TRBV28,TRBJ2-4,-,many,CASTTLAKNIQYF,TGTGCCAGCACCACTTTAGCCAAAAACATTCAGTACTTC
TRBV12-3/TRBV12-4,TRBJ1-5,-,-,CASSFGGLGQPQHF,TGTGCCAGCAGTTTTGGAGGCTTGGGTCAGCCCCAGCATTTT
TRBV25-1,TRBJ2-7,-,-,CASSGGLGEQYF,TGTGCCAGCAGTGGAGGTCTAGGCGAGCAGTACTTC
TRBV6-6,TRBJ1-5,-,-,CASSYNLGAQDQPQHF,TGTGCCAGCAGTTACAATTTGGGGGCGCAGGATCAGCCCCAGCATTTT
TRBV5-5,TRBJ2-3,TRBD2,-,CASSLGTSGGRGDTQYF,TGTGCCAGCAGCTTGGGAACTAGCGGGGGTCGGGGAGATACGCAGTATTTT
TRBV7-9,TRBJ1-1,TRBD1,few,CVSSHVGQVLMNTEAFF,TGTGTCAGCAGCCACGTGGGACAGGTACTCATGAACACTGAAGCTTTCTTT
TRBV19,TRBJ1-6,TRBD1,many,CASSIGQGVDSPLHF,TGTGCCAGTAGTATAGGACAGGGGGTCGATTCACCCCTCCACTTT
TRBV12-3/TRBV12-4,TRBJ1-5,TRBD1,many,CASTADRGLNQPQHF,TGTGCCAGCACTGCCGACAGGGGGCTGAATCAGCCCCAGCATTTT
TRBV10-2,TRBJ2-3,TRBD2,-,CASSGGTTGTDTQYF,TGCGCCAGCAGTGGCGGGACTACCGGCACAGATACGCAGTATTTT
TRBV30,TRBJ1-2,-,few,CAWSVPGGFYGYTF,TGTGCCTGGAGTGTCCCGGGGGGTTTCTATGGCTACACCTTC
TRBV27,TRBJ1-1,-,few,CASSLSPWSLNTEAFF,TGTGCCAGCAGTTTATCGCCGTGGTCCTTGAACACTGAAGCTTTCTTT
TRBV5-1,TRBJ2-3,-,many,CASSLGDITDTQYF,TGCGCCAGCAGCTTGGGGGACATCACAGATACGCAGTATTTT
TRBV29-1,TRBJ1-1,-,-,CSVALSGNTEAFF,TGCAGCGTTGCTCTTTCAGGGAACACTGAAGCTTTCTTT
TRBV7-2,TRBJ2-3,-,-,CASSREDPSTDTQYF,TGTGCCAGCAGCCGAGAAGATCCTAGCACAGATACGCAGTATTTT
TRBV28,TRBJ1-4,-,few,CASRGLTGKHEKLFF,TGTGCCAGCAGAGGACTGACAGGAAAACATGAAAAACTGTTTTTT
TRBV12-3/TRBV12-4,TRBJ2-3,TRBD2,many,CASSPGGSQDTQYF,TGTGCCAGCAGCCCGGGGGGTAGTCAAGATACGCAGTATTTT
TRBV9,TRBJ1-5,TRBD1,few,CASSRGTVSNQPQHF,TGTGCCAGCAGCCGTGGGACAGTGAGCAATCAGCCCCAGCATTTT
TRBV6-2/TRBV6-3,TRBJ1-1,-,few,CASSFANTEAFF,TGTGCCAGCAGTTTCGCGAACACTGAAGCTTTCTTT
TRBV2,TRBJ1-1,-,many,CASNWDRNTEAFF,TGTGCCAGCAATTGGGACCGCAACACTGAAGCTTTCTTT
TRBV12-3/TRBV12-4,TRBJ1-1,TRBD1,-,CASRPTRTGANTEAFF,TGTGCCAGCAGACCAACCCGCACAGGGGCCAACACTGAAGCTTTCTTT
TRBV20-1,TRBJ2-1,-,many,CSARRRAGILGEQFF,TGCAGTGCTAGACGAAGAGCGGGTATTCTTGGTGAGCAGTTCTTC
TRBV3-1,TRBJ1-4,-,-,CASSQGPEKLFF,TGTGCCAGCAGCCAAGGTCCCGAAAAACTGTTTTTT
TRBV28,TRBJ2-7,-,many,CASSQPRDGPYEQYF,TGTGCCAGCAGCCAACCCCGGGACGGTCCCTACGAGCAGTACTTC